This passage covers 32 T cell receptor beta chains from one sample sequenced in a study of Ad26.COV2.S vaccination and SARS-CoV-2 variants. Profiled with immunoSEQ multiplex PCR; TCRdb holds only in-frame clones, not every one. The sample lists over 130,000 clones; about nine tenths were seen once. The material sequenced was peripheral blood, taken after recovery from COVID-19. These receptors came from a human donor who had recovered from COVID-19.

A single count supports this clone. This CDR3 reads CASSQDGGGYGYTF. The CDR3 region has the DNA TGCGCCAGCAGCCAAGATGGAGGAGGGTATGGCTACACCTTC. The chain uses TRBV4-3 and TRBJ1-2, with D unresolved. Germline CDR1 reads LGHNA; CDR2 reads YSLEER. Trimming cost V 0 bases and J 5 bases, with 10 bases left between them. The CDR3 covers 14 residues.

Only one count was recorded for this clone. A junction end diverges from the germline sequence, so it may reflect a read error. The V call is TRBV5-6, the J call TRBJ1-4; no reliable D call. The CDR3 consists of 14 residues. The germline V gene encodes CDR1 SGHDT and CDR2 YYEEEE. The CDR3 DNA follows: TGTGCCAGCAGCTTGTTTGGAGACTATGAAAAACTGCTTTTT. It is translated as CASSLFGDYEKLLF.

The rearrangement joins TRBV10-3 to TRBJ1-5; D is ambiguous. The V and J ends lost 2 bases and 3 bases respectively, with 11 bases between them. The CDR3 has 15 amino acids. Germline V gene sequence: CDR1 ENHRY, CDR2 SYGVKD. This CDR3 is CAISELEGVNQPQHF. As DNA, the CDR3 is TGTGCCATCAGTGAGCTCGAGGGTGTCAATCAGCCCCAGCATTTT.

The rearrangement joins TRBV28 to TRBJ1-5; D gene unclear. The CDR3 has 12 residues. V was pared by 7 bases and J by 7 bases, with 11 bases between. The germline gives CDR1 MDHEN, CDR2 SYDVKM. The chain's CDR3 is CASTVGPQPQHF. DNA for the CDR3: TGTGCCAGCACCGTCGGGCCCCAGCCCCAGCATTTT.

This chain uses TRBV5-4 with TRBJ2-7; 10 bases match TRBD1. Trimming took 3 bases from V and 6 from J; bases not matched to a gene: 9. Germline assignment: CDR1 SGHNT and CDR2 YYREEE (reference sequence). This CDR3 contains 15 residues. The CDR3 is CASSSPGQGRGEQYF. As DNA, the CDR3 is TGTGCCAGCAGCTCACCGGGACAGGGGAGGGGCGAGCAGTACTTC.

V is TRBV7-2 and J is TRBJ1-4, with D unclear. Germline V gene lookup returns CDR1 SGHTA and CDR2 FQGNSA. V lost 1 base to trimming and J lost 8 bases, with 17 bases between them. The CDR3 totals 16 residues. This CDR3 reads CASSLVGLQVPEKLFF. CDR3 in DNA: TGTGCCAGCAGCTTAGTTGGGCTTCAAGTACCCGAAAAACTGTTTTTT.

The V gene is TRBV19, the J gene TRBJ2-1; perhaps TRBD2 as D (7 bases). The CDR3 sequence is 14 residues long. Trimming cost V 8 bases and J 5 bases, with 16 bases left between them. Germline assignment: CDR1 LNHDA and CDR2 SQIVND (reference sequence). Here the CDR3 reads CASEGGGWNNEQFF. CDR3 nucleotides: TGTGCCAGTGAGGGAGGGGGGTGGAACAATGAGCAGTTCTTC.

The chain couples TRBV25-1 to TRBJ2-5; D not resolved. The V end was cut by 6 bases, the J end by 2 bases, with 4 bases between. CDR1 and CDR2 from the germline V gene are MGHDK and SYGVNS. The length of the CDR3 is 11 residues. Written as DNA, the CDR3 is TGTGCCAGCAGCAAACAAGAGACCCAGTACTTC. Its protein product is CASSKQETQYF.

The J gene is TRBJ1-2, the V gene TRBV20-1; D is unclear. Germline assignment: CDR1 DFQATT and CDR2 SNEGSKA (reference sequence). V lost 5 bases to trimming and J lost 10 bases, with 14 bases between them. CDR3 length: 11 amino acids. The CDR3 nucleotides read TGCAGTGCTCCGGCAGAACAGACCTACACCTTC. Translating gives CSAPAEQTYTF.

The chain carries TRBV6-5 and TRBJ1-6, with 7 bases fitting TRBD1. The germline CDR1 and CDR2 sequences are MNHEY and SVGAGI. V trimming: 8 bases; J trimming: 8 bases; junction bases outside the gene matches: 6. The CDR3 covers 13 residues. CDR3 residues: CASGTGAYSPLHF. CDR3 nucleotides: TGTGCCAGCGGAACAGGGGCCTATTCACCCCTCCACTTT.

The rearrangement links TRBV29-1 to TRBJ1-1, with 7 positions matching TRBD1. The ends lost 4 bases at V and 0 bases at J; junction bases unmatched: 5. CDR1 SQVTM and CDR2 ANQGSEA come from the germline V gene. The CDR3 covers 14 residues. DNA of the CDR3: TGCAGCGTTGCCGGGACAGACTTGAACACTGAAGCTTTCTTT. Amino acids: CSVAGTDLNTEAFF.

This clone was picked up one time. The V and J genes are TRBV7-6 and TRBJ2-7; TRBD1 matches at 9 bases. This CDR3 contains 19 residues. The V and J ends lost 1 base and 0 bases, in that order; junction bases with no gene match: 13. Looked up from germline, CDR1 is SGHVS and CDR2 is FNYEAQ. The CDR3 coding sequence is TGTGCCAGCAGCTTAGAAGTGGGGACAGGGCTATTCGACTCCTACGAGCAGTACTTC. Residues: CASSLEVGTGLFDSYEQYF.

The chain uses TRBV6-5 and TRBJ2-1, with 10 bases identical to TRBD1. The ends lost 6 bases at V and 6 bases at J; junction bases unmatched: 8. Germline CDR1 MNHEY, CDR2 SVGAGI. This CDR3 is 15 amino acids long. The CDR3 reads CASRRDRGGSNEQFF. DNA of the CDR3: TGTGCCAGCAGACGGGACAGGGGAGGTTCCAATGAGCAGTTCTTC.

The rearrangement links TRBV4-1 to TRBJ1-2; D is undetermined. This CDR3 has 15 residues. Germline lookup yields CDR1 MGHRA and CDR2 YSYEKL. V was trimmed by 4 bases and J by 3 bases, leaving 15 bases between them. Written as DNA, the CDR3 is TGCGCCAGCAGCCCGGACCCAGACACTTACTATGGCTACACCTTC. This gives the protein CASSPDPDTYYGYTF.

This sequence joins TRBV19 and TRBJ1-1; unclear D gene. Germline CDR1 LNHDA, CDR2 SQIVND (reference sequence). V lost 6 bases and J 0 bases, leaving 8 bases between the germline ends. The CDR3 totals 13 residues. This CDR3 reads CASSFEMNTEAFF. The DNA of the CDR3 is TGTGCCAGTAGCTTTGAGATGAACACTGAAGCTTTCTTT.

This chain joins TRBV29-1 and TRBJ1-5, with D possibly matching TRBD1 (6 bases). Trimming took off 6 bases at V and 7 bases at J, with 19 bases between the two ends. CDR1 is SQVTM and CDR2 is ANQGSEA in the germline V gene. The length of the CDR3 is 14 residues. CDR3 nucleotide sequence: TGCAGCGTGTCGCAAGCAGGGGCAGGGCAGCCCCAGCATTTT. Its protein is CSVSQAGAGQPQHF.

The J gene is TRBJ2-7, the V gene TRBV6-5; weak D call: TRBD2 (6 bases). CDR1 and CDR2 from the germline V gene are MNHEY and SVGAGI. The CDR3 loop spans 13 amino acids. V was pared by 8 bases and J by 2 bases, with 13 bases between. CDR3: CASGRSGTYEQYF. The CDR3 DNA is TGTGCCAGCGGGAGGAGCGGTACCTACGAGCAGTACTTC.

This clone was counted between two and nine times. The V gene is TRBV29-1, the J gene TRBJ1-1; no firm D call. Germline V lookup: CDR1 SQVTM, CDR2 ANQGSEA. V gave up 3 bases and J gave up 1 base, with 12 bases separating them. The CDR3 has 14 amino acids. The CDR3 protein is CSVDLVRENTEAFF. CDR3 bases: TGCAGCGTTGACTTGGTCAGAGAGAACACTGAAGCTTTCTTT.

The chain carries TRBV6-6 and TRBJ1-4, with TRBD1 identical over 7 bases. The CDR3 contains 13 residues. V shed 8 bases, J shed 7 bases, and the junction held 7 bases outside the gene matches. From germline, CDR1 is MNHNY and CDR2 SVGAGI (reference sequence). CDR3 sequence reads: CASGQGVTEKLFF. CDR3 bases: TGTGCCAGCGGCCAGGGGGTGACTGAAAAACTGTTTTTT.

V gene TRBV5-1 combines with J gene TRBJ1-5; D possibly corresponds to TRBD1 (6 bases). V was clipped by 0 bases and J by 6 bases, with 13 bases between them. The CDR3 runs to 15 residues. Germline V lookup: CDR1 SGHRS, CDR2 YFSETQ. The DNA of the CDR3 is TGCGCCAGCAGCTTGGACTTCAGGGGTGGTCAGCCCCAGCATTTT. It codes for CASSLDFRGGQPQHF.

The rearrangement uses TRBV28 and TRBJ1-1; 7 nucleotides align to TRBD1. The CDR3 loop spans 15 amino acids. V shed 5 bases and J 1 base; nucleotides not matched to a gene: 7. CDR1 is MDHEN, CDR2 SYDVKM, per germline. CDR3 in amino acids: CASSLQGTENTEAFF. The CDR3 coding sequence is TGTGCCAGCAGTCTCCAGGGGACAGAGAACACTGAAGCTTTCTTT.

The rearrangement joins TRBV3-1 (or the pseudogene TRBV3-2) to TRBJ2-7; possibly TRBD2 for D (6 bases). The germline gives CDR1 LGHDT, CDR2 YNNKEL (reference sequence). V was cut by 0 bases and J by 5 bases, with 11 bases left in between. The CDR3 is 14 amino acids. The CDR3 region is CASSQDWLANEQYF. CDR3 bases: TGTGCCAGCAGCCAAGATTGGCTAGCGAACGAGCAGTACTTC.

This clone was seen more than once but under ten times. The rearrangement uses TRBV4-3 and TRBJ1-2; D possibly corresponds to TRBD1 (6 bases). Germline CDR1 reads LGHNA; CDR2 reads YSLEER. V was shortened by 2 bases and J by 2 bases, with 12 bases between the two germline ends. The CDR3 extends over 15 amino acids. This chain's CDR3 is CASSQWQGRNYGYTF. The DNA for the CDR3 is TGCGCCAGCAGCCAATGGCAGGGGCGGAACTATGGCTACACCTTC.

This clone was observed once. The chain joins TRBV29-1 to TRBJ1-2; 9 bases fit TRBD1. The germline V gene has CDR1 SQVTM and CDR2 ANQGSEA. With 6 bases clipped from V and 8 bases from J, the junction kept 13 bases outside the gene matches. This CDR3 has 14 residues. CDR3 bases: TGCAGCGTAGTTACATGGACAGGGGACAACGGCTACACCTTC. This sequence encodes CSVVTWTGDNGYTF.

This rearrangement joins TRBV24-1 to TRBJ2-5, with 9 bases that match TRBD1. From germline, CDR1 is KGHDR and CDR2 SFDVKD. CDR3 size: 17 residues. The V segment lost 3 bases and the J segment 3 bases; nucleotides outside the gene matches: 10. DNA of the CDR3: TGTGCCACCAGTGATCCGCCCGGTGACAGGGGGGAAGAGACCCAGTACTTC. Translating it yields CATSDPPGDRGEETQYF.

V is TRBV6-5 and J is TRBJ1-2; 12 bases line up with TRBD1. V dropped 6 bases and J dropped 8; count of bases not matched to a gene: 7. Germline CDR1 is MNHEY and CDR2 is SVGAGI. This CDR3 has 14 amino acids. CDR3 protein: CASRPGQGARGYTF. CDR3 nucleotide sequence: TGTGCCAGCAGACCGGGACAGGGGGCTCGAGGCTACACCTTC.

This clone was counted once. The chain combines TRBV5-6 with TRBJ2-2; no firm D call. CDR1 SGHDT and CDR2 YYEEEE come from the germline V gene. The CDR3 covers 15 residues. Deletions cut 2 bases from V and 3 bases from J, with 11 bases between. The CDR3 sequence is CASSFTPPDTGELFF. For the CDR3, the DNA is TGTGCCAGCAGCTTCACCCCCCCGGACACCGGGGAGCTGTTTTTT.

The V gene is TRBV29-1, the J gene TRBJ2-3; TRBD2 matches at 7 bases. The CDR3 extends over 13 amino acids. Germline V CDR1 and CDR2: SQVTM, ANQGSEA. CDR3 in amino acids: CGGGNPRTDTQYF. Here the CDR3 DNA reads TGCGGGGGGGGTAACCCCCGAACAGATACGCAGTATTTT.

The chain recombines TRBV9 with TRBJ2-3; D may be TRBD2 (6 bases). Germline CDR1 SGDLS, CDR2 YYNGEE. The CDR3 has 15 residues. V shed 0 bases and J shed 1 base, with 9 bases lying between them. As DNA, the CDR3 is TGTGCCAGCAGCGTAGTAGGAGGGGGCACAGATACGCAGTATTTT. As protein: CASSVVGGGTDTQYF.

This chain uses TRBV9 with TRBJ2-1; possible D gene TRBD2, 6 bases. Trimming cost V 6 bases and J 4 bases, with 14 bases left between them. The CDR3 length is 14 residues. Germline CDR1 SGDLS, CDR2 YYNGEE. The CDR3 bases are TGTGCCAGCACCAAAGAGGAGGGTTACAATGAGCAGTTCTTC. Protein: CASTKEEGYNEQFF.

This clone was counted a few times. The rearrangement uses TRBV6-5 and TRBJ2-7; D unclear. The CDR3 loop spans 16 amino acids. CDR1 is MNHEY and CDR2 is SVGAGI in the germline V gene. V lost 2 bases to trimming and J lost 6 bases, with 20 bases between them. Written as DNA, the CDR3 is TGTGCCAGCAGTTACAGTTCTGGCACGTCCCCCGCCGAGCAGTACTTC. Translated, it gives CASSYSSGTSPAEQYF.

The V gene is TRBV19, the J gene TRBJ2-1; unclear D gene. The length of the CDR3 is 11 residues. In germline, CDR1 is LNHDA, CDR2 SQIVND (reference sequence). With 9 bases removed from V and 5 bases from J, the gap between germline ends came to 8 bases. Here the CDR3 reads CASTKDNEQFF. The DNA of the CDR3 is TGTGCCAGCACAAAGGACAATGAGCAGTTCTTC.